This TCR beta chain was sequenced during a study of tumor-infiltrating lymphocytes in primary liver carcinoma. Study-wide points: Bulk samples went unsorted, so CD4+ and CD8+ repertoires were not compared. A significantly higher top-250-clone fraction was found in tumors than in blood (p = 0.039).

With regard to this clonotype: The antigen remains unidentified.

Out of unsorted whole blood came the blood RNA, and germline DNA was extracted as well. A constant-region primer primed TCR beta cDNA synthesis from 400 to 600 ng of total RNA. Libraries covering TCR beta were generated through three nested multiplex PCR rounds (using a slightly modified ARM-PCR). TRBV1-TRBV30 forward primers paired with a C-beta reverse primer drove the first two PCR rounds, about 11 cycles each. TCRdb recomputed calls from the multiplex PCR reads with MiXCR, one row per CDR3 protein. Of a few hundred thousand distinct CDR3 sequences listed, approximately 58% were seen once; the top ten hold about a sixth. Germline loops: CDR1 SGHVS, CDR2 FQNEAQ. This CDR3 is built from 15 residues. Trimming removed 0 bases at V and 3 bases at J, with 12 bases between.

The sequence derives from a woman aged 25 to 39 with primary liver carcinoma and hepatitis B virus infection. The V call is TRBV7-8, the J call TRBJ2-7; D may correspond to TRBD1 or TRBD2 (6 bases each). The sequenced sample consisted of peripheral blood. The CDR3 nucleotides read TGTGCCAGCAGCTTAGCAGGGGGGAAGCGCTACGAGCAGTACTTC. Its protein product is CASSLAGGKRYEQYF.